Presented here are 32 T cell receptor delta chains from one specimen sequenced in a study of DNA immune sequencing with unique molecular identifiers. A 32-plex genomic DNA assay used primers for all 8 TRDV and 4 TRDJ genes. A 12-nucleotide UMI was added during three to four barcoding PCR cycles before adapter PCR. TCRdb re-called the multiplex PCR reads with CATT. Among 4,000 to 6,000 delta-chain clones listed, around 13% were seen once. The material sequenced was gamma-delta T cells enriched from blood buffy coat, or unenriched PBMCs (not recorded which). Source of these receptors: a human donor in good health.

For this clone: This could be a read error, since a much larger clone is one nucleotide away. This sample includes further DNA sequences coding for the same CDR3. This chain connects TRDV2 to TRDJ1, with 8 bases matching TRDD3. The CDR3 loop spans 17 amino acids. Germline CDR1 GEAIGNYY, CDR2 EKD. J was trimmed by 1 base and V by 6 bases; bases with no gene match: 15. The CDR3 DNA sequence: TGTGCCTGTTCGTTTCTGGGGATACAGGGACGCACCGATAAACTCATCTTT. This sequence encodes CACSFLGIQGRTDKLIF.

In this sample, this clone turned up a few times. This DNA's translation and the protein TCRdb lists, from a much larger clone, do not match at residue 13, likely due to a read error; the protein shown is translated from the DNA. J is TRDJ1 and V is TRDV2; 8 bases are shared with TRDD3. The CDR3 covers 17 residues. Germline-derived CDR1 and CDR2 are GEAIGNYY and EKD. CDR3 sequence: CACDHVLGVKYTNKLIF. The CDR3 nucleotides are TGTGCCTGTGACCACGTACTGGGGGTTAAGTACACCAATAAACTCATCTTT.

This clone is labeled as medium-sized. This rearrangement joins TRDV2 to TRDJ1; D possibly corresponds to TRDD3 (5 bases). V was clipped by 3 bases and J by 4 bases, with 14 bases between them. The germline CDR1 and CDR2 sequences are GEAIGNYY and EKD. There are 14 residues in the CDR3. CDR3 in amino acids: CACDGIGEGDKLIF. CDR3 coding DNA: TGTGCCTGTGACGGAATCGGGGAGGGCGATAAACTCATCTTT.

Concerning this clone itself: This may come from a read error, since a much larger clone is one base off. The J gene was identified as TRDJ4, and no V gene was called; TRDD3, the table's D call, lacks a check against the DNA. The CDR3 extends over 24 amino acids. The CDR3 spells CACDTVSSPRRRGLEGGYDRPLIF. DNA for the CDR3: TGTGCCTGTGACACCGTGTCTTCCCCGAGACGTCGGGGTCTCGAGGGCGGTTATGACAGACCCCTGATCTTT.

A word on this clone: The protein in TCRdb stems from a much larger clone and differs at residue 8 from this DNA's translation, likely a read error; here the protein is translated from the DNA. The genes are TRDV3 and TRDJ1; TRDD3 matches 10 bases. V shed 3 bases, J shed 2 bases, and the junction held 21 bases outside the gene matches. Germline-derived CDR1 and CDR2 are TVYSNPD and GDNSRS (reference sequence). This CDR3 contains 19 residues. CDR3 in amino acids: CAFRSRSSVLGDGTDKLIF. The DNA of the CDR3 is TGTGCCTTCCGGTCCCGATCCTCCGTACTGGGGGATGGGACCGATAAACTCATCTTT. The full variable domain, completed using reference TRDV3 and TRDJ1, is CDKVTQSSPDQTVASGSEVVLLCTYDTVYSNPDLFWYRIRPDYSFQFVFYGDNSRSEGADFTQGRFSVKHILTQKAFHLVISPVRTEDSATYYCAFRSRSSVLGDGTDKLIFGKGTRVTVEP.

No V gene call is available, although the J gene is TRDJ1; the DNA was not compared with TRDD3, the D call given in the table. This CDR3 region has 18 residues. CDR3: CALGARTGGYAVIDKLIF. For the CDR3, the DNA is TGTGCTCTTGGGGCCCGTACTGGGGGATACGCGGTCATCGATAAACTCATCTTT.

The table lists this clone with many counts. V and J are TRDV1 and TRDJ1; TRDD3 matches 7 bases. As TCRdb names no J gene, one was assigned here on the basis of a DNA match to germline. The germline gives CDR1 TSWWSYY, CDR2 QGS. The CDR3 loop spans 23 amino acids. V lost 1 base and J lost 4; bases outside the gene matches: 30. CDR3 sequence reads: CALGERRTWTGDLLMSSFDKLIF. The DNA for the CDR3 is TGTGCTCTTGGGGAACGGCGGACGTGGACTGGGGACCTCCTAATGAGCTCCTTCGATAAACTCATCTTT.

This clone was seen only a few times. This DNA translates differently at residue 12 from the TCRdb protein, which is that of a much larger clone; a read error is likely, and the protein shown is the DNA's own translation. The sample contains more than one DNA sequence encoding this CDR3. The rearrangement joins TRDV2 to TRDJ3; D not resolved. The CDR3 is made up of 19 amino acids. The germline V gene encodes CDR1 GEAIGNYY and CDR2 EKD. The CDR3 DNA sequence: TGTGCCTGTGACCAAATCAAGGAGGAGCCCTCCCGGGACACCCGACAGATGTTTTTC. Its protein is CACDQIKEEPSRDTRQMFF.

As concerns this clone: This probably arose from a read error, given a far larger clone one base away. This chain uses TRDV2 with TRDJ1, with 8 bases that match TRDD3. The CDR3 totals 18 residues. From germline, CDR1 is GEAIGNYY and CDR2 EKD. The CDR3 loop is CASDPVLGGPPYTDKLIF. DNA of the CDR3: TGTGCCAGTGACCCTGTACTGGGGGGCCCCCCGTACACCGATAAACTCATCTTT.

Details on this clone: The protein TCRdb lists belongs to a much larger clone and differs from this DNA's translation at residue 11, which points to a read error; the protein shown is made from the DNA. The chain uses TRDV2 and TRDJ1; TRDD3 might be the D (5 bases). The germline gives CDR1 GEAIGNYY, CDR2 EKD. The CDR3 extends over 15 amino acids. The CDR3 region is CACDPVIRRTGKLIF. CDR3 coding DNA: TGTGCCTGTGACCCCGTAATACGGCGCACCGGTAAACTCATCTTT.

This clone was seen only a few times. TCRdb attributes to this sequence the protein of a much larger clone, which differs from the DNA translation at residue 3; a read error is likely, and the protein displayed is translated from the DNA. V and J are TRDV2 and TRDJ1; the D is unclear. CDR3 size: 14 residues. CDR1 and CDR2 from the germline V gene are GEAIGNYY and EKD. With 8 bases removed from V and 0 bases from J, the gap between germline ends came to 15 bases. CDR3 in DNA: TGTGCCTATGATTCGGTAGAGAACACCGATAAACTCATCTTT. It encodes CAYDSVENTDKLIF.

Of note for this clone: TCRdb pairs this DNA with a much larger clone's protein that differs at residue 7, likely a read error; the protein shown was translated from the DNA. The CDR3 region is CACDLLEDRGDKLIF. DNA for the CDR3: TGTGCCTGTGACCTACTGGAGGATAGGGGCGATAAACTCATCTTT. The chain combines TRDV2 with TRDJ1, with a weak D call TRDD3 (5 bases). There are 15 residues in the CDR3. V was clipped by 3 bases and J by 4 bases, with 17 bases between them. Germline V CDR1 and CDR2: GEAIGNYY, EKD.

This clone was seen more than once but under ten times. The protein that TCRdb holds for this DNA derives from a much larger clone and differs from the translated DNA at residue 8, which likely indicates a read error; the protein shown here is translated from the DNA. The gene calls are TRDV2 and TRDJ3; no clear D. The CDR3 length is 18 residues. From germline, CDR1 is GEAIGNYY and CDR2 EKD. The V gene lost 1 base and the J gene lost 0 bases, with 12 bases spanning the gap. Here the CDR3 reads CACDTLLRSSWDTRQMFF. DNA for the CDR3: TGTGCCTGTGACACTCTACTGAGGAGCTCCTGGGACACCCGACAGATGTTTTTC.

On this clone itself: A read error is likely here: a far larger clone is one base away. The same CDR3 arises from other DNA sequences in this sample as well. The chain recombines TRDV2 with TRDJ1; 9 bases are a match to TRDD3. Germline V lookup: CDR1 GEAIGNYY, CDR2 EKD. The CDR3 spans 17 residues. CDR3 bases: TGTGCTTGTGACACTCTGGGGGATGGAAAGTACACCGATAAACTCATCTTT. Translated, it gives CACDTLGDGKYTDKLIF.

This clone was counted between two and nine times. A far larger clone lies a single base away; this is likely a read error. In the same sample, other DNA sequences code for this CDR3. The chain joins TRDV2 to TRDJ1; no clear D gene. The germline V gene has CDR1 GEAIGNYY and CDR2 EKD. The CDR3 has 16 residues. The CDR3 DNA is TGCGCCTGTGACCCGTCCGATCGGAAGTACACCGATAAACTCATCTTT. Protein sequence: CACDPSDRKYTDKLIF.

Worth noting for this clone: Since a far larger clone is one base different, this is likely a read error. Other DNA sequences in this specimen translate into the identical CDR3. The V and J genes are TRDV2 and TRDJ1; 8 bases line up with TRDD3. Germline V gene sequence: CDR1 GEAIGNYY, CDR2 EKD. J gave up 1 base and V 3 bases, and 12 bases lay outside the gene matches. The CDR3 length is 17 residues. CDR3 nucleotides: TGTGCCTGTGACTCGCTTCCCTACGGGGATACCACCGATAAACTCATCTTT. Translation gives CACDSLPYGDTTDKLIF.

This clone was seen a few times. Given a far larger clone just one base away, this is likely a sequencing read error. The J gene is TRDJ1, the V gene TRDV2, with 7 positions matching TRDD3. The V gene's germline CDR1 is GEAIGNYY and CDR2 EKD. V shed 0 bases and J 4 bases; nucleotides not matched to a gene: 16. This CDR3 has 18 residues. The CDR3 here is CACDTVTTLGNNGDKLIF. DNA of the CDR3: TGTGCCTGTGACACCGTAACCACACTGGGGAATAATGGCGATAAACTCATCTTT.

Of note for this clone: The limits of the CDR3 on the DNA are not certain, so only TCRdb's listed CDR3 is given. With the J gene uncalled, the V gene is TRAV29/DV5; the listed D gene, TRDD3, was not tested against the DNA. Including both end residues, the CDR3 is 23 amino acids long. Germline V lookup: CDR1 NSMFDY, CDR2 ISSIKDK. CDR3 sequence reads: CSVLLCSKRGRWYWGRYTDKLIF.

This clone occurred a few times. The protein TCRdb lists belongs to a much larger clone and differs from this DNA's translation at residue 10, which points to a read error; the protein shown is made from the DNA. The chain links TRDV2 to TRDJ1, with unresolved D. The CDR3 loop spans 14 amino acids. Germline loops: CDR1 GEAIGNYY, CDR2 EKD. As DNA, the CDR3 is TGTGCCTGTGACGACCTTACAGCCACCGAAAAACTCATCTTT. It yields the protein CACDDLTATEKLIF.

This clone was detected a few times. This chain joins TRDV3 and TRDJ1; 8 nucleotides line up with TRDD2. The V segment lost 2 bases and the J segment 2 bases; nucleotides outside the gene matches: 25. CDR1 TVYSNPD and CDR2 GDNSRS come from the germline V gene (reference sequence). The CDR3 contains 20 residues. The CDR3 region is CAFYRGDFLRPILGTDKLIF. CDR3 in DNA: TGTGCCTTTTACAGAGGGGACTTCCTACGCCCGATACTGGGAACCGATAAACTCATCTTT. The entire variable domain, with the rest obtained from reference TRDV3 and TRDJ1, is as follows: CDKVTQSSPDQTVASGSEVVLLCTYDTVYSNPDLFWYRIRPDYSFQFVFYGDNSRSEGADFTQGRFSVKHILTQKAFHLVISPVRTEDSATYYCAFYRGDFLRPILGTDKLIFGKGTRVTVEP.

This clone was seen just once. CDR3 DNA: TGTGCTCTTGGGGAACTAGGGTTAGGGGTTACCGATAAACTCATCTTT. It encodes CALGELGLGVTDKLIF. Although no V gene was called, TRDJ1 is the J gene; TRDD3, the D gene given by the table, was not confirmed from the DNA. This CDR3 has 16 residues.

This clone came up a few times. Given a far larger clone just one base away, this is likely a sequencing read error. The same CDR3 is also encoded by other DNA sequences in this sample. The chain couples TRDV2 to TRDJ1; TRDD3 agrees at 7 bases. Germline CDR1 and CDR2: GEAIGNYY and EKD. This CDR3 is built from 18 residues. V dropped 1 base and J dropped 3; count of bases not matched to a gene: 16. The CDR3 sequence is CACDTVGGGDIRSDKLIF. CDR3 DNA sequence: TGTGCCTGTGACACTGTAGGAGGTGGGGATATCCGATCCGATAAACTCATCTTT.

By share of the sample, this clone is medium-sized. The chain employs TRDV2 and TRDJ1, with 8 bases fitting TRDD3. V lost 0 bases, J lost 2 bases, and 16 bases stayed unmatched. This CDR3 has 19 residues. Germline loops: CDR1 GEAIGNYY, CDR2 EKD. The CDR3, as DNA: TGTGCCTGTGACACCGTCCCCGGCACGGGGATACCCTTAACCGATAAACTCATCTTT. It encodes CACDTVPGTGIPLTDKLIF.

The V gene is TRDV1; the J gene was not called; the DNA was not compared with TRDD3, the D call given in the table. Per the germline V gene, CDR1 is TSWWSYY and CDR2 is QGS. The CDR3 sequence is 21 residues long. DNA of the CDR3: TGTGCTCTTGGGGAACTATCGGTAGTACTCTGGGGGATACCGGGGGCCGATAAATTCATCTTT. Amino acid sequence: CALGELSVVLWGIPGADKFIF.

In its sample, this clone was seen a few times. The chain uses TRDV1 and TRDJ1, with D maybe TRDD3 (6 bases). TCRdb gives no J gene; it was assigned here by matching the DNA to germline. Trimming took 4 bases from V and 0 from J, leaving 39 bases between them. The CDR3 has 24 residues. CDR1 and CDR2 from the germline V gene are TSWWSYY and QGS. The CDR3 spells CALGVRIPPESIRIGGPYTDKLIF. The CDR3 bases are TGTGCTCTTGGGGTTCGGATCCCCCCTGAGAGCATTCGTATTGGGGGGCCCTACACCGATAAACTCATCTTT.

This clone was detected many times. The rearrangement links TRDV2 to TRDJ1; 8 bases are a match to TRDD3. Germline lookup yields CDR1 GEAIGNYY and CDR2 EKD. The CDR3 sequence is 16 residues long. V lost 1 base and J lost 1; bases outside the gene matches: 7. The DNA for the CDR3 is TGTGCCTGTGACACGCTGGGGGGATATGGCACCGATAAACTCATCTTT. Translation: CACDTLGGYGTDKLIF.

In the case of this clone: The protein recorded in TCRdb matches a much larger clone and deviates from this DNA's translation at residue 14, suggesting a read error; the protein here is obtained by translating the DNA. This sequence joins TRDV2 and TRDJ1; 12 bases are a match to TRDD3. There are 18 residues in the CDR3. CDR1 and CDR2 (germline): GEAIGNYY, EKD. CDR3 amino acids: CACDLLGDTLLTTYKLIF. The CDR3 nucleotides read TGTGCCTGTGACCTTCTGGGGGATACGCTTCTTACCACCTATAAACTCATCTTT.

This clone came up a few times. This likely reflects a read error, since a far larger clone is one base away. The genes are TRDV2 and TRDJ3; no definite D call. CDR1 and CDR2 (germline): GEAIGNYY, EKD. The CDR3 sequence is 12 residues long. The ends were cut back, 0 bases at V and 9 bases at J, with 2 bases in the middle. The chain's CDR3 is CACDTATRQMFF. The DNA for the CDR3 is TGTGCCTGTGACACCGCCACCCGACAGATGTTTTTC.

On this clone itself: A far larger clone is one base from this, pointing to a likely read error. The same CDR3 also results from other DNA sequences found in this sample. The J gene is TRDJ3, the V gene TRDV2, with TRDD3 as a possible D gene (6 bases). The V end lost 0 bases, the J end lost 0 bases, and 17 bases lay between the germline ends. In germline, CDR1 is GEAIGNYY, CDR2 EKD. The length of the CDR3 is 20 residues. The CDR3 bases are TGTGCCTGTGACACCCTGGGGACCACGAACGGCTCCTGGGACACCCGACAGATGTTTTTC. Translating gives CACDTLGTTNGSWDTRQMFF.

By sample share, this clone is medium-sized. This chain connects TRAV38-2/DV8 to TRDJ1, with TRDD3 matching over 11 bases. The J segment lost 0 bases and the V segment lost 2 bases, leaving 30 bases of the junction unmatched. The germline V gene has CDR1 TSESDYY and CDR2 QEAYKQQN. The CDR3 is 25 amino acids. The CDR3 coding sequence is TGTGCTTATAGGAGGCGGTCGGCCACCTACTGGGGGATATTACCTCGAACCTGGTACACCGATAAACTCATCTTT. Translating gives CAYRRRSATYWGILPRTWYTDKLIF.

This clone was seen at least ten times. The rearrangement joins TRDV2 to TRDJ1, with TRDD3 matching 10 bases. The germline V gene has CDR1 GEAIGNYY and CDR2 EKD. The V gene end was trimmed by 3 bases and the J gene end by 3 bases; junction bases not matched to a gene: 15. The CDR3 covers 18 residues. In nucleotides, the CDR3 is TGTGCCTGTGACGTCCTTGGGGGGGATACGCGGTTGCCCGATAAACTCATCTTT. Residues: CACDVLGGDTRLPDKLIF.

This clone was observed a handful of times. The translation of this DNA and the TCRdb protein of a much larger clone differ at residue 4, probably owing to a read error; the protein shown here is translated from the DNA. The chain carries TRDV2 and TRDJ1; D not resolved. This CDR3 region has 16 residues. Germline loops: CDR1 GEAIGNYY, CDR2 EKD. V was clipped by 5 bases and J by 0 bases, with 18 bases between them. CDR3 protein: CACVPSDRKYTDKLIF. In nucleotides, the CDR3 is TGTGCCTGTGTCCCGTCCGATCGGAAGTACACCGATAAACTCATCTTT.